This T cell receptor (beta chain) derives from a study of CD8 T cells in ankylosing spondylitis. Regarding the study as a whole: Ankylosing spondylitis blood appeared to be characterized by a TCR beta motif of 8 or 9 highly homologous variants. Past research had described some motif variants in reactive arthritis synovial fluid and blood. Significantly higher representation of disease-linked clones was reported for matched ankylosing spondylitis synovial fluid.

The sample holds a few counts of this clonotype. Its specificity is unknown. Each CDR3 protein is one row after TCRdb ran MiXCR on the 5' RACE reads. This table has 400,000 to 450,000 distinct CDR3 sequences, 15% to 20% appearing once. CDR3 size: 16 residues. Germline loops: CDR1 SGHTA, CDR2 FQGNSA. The V gene lost 1 base and the J gene lost 1 base, with 11 bases spanning the gap. This clonotype originated in a male donor with ankylosing spondylitis. The V call is TRBV7-2, the J call TRBJ1-3, with D perhaps TRBD1 (6 bases). Specimen: blood, either unsorted or a sorted T cell fraction (not recorded which). This chain's CDR3 is CASSLDRVGSGNTIYF. The CDR3 DNA is TGTGCCAGCAGCTTAGACAGGGTGGGGTCTGGAAACACCATATATTTT.